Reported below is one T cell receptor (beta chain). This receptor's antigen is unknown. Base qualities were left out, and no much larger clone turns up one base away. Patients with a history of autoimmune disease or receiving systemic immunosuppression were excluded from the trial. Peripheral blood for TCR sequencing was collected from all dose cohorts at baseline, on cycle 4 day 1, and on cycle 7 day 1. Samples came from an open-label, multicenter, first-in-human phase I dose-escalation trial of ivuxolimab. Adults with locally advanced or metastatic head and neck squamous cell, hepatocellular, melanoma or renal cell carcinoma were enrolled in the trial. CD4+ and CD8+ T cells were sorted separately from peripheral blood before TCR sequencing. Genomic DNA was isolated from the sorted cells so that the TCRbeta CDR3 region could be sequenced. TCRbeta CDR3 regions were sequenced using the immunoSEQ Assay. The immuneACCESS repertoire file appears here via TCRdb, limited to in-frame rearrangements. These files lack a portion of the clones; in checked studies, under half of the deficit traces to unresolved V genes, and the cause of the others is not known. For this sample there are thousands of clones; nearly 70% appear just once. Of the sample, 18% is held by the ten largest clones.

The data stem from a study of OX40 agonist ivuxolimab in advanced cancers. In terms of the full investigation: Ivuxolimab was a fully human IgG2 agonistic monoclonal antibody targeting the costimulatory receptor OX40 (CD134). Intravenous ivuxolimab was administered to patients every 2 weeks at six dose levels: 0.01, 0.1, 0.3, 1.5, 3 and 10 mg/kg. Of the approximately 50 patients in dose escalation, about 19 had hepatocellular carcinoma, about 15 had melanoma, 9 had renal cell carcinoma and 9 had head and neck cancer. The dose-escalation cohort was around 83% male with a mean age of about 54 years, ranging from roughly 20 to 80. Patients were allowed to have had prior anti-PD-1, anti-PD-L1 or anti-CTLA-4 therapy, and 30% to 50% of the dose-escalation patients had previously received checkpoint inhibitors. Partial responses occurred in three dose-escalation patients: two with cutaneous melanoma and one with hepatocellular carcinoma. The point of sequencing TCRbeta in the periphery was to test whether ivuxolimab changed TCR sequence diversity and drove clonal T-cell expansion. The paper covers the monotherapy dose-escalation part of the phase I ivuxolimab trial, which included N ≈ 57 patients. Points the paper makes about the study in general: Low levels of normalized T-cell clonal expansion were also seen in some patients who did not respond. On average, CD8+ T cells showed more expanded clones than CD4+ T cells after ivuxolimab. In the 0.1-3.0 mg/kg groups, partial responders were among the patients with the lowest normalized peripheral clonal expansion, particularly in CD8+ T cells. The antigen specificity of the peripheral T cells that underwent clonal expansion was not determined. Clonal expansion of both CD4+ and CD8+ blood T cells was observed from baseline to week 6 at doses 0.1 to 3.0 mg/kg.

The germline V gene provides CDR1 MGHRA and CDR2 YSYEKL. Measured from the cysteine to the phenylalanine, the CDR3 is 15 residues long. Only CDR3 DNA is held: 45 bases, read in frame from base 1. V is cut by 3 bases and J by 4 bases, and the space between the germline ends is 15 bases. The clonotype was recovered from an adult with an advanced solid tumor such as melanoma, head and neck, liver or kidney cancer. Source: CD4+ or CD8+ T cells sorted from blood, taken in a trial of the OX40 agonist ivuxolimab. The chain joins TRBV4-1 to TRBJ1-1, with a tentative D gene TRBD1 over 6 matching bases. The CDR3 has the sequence CASSQGDTLGTEAFF. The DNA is TGCGCCAGCAGCCAGGGGGACACACTAGGCACTGAAGCTTTCTTT.